The present TCR beta chain was sequenced within a study of blood T cell repertoires in COVID-19. As for the study in general: PBMCs, B-cell-depleted T cells, or T cells provided the cDNA or gDNA that made up the material.

This CDR3 contains 16 residues. Germline V gives CDR1 DFQATT, CDR2 SNEGSKA (reference sequence). V was pared by 6 bases and J by 3 bases, with 23 bases between. TCRdb keeps only in-frame clones here, not all; method: immunoSEQ multiplex PCR. This sample has about 300,000 clones; around 92% occur once, and the top ten carry roughly 2.9%. This clonotype was obtained from a woman aged 50 to 65 who had been exposed to COVID-19. The sequencing input was PBMCs or T cells enriched from blood (not recorded which). The chain has TRBV20-1 and TRBJ1-2; no clear D gene. The CDR3 DNA is TGCAGTGCGAGTTTGGCGAGACGGGTGGTCGACTATGGCTACACCTTC. This translates into CSASLARRVVDYGYTF.